The T cell receptor beta chain under discussion was sequenced for a study of T cells after yellow fever vaccination. In its sample, this clonotype was seen a few times. Antigen unknown. Study-level results: By day 5 rather than day 15, the secondary response had peaked, though it was weaker. Any FACS-sorted repertoire could hold abundant clonotypes that contaminate it from the bulk population. Re-detected after boosting: most primary clones, 96% of CD4 and around 86% of CD8.

The CDR3 spans 15 residues. Germline CDR1 KGHSH, CDR2 LQKENI. The ends were cut back, 0 bases at V and 4 bases at J, with 9 bases in the middle. A process of 5'RACE template switching, which added a universal primer site and UMIs, was used to make TCR cDNA. TCRdb reprocessed the 5' RACE reads via MiXCR and lists one record per CDR3 protein. The table has fewer than 500,000 distinct CDR3 sequences, around 20% seen once. This rearrangement joins TRBV18 to TRBJ1-4, with D hard to call. Sequencing used PBMCs, obtained before the yellow fever booster vaccination. The source is a man between 18 and 29 years old who received the YFV17D yellow fever vaccine. CDR3 sequence reads: CASSPPLSYNEKLFF. DNA for the CDR3: TGTGCCAGCTCACCACCGTTGAGTTATAATGAAAAACTGTTTTTT. Full variable domain (rest looked up from reference TRBV18 and TRBJ1-4): NAGVMQNPRHLVRRRGQEARLRCSPMKGHSHVYWYRQLPEEGLKFMVYLQKENIIDESGMPKERFSAEFPKEGPSILRIQQVVRGDSAAYFCASSPPLSYNEKLFFGSGTQLSVL.